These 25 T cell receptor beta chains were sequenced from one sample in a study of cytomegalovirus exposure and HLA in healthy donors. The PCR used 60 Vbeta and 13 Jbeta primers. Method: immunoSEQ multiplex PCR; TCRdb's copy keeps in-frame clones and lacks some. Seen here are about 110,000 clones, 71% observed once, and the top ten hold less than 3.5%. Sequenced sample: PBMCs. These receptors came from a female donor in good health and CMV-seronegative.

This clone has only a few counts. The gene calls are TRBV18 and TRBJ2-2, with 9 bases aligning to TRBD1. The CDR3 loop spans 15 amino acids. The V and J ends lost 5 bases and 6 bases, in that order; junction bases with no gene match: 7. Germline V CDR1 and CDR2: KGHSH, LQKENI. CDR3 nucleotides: TGTGCCAGCTCAGGTACAGGGGGCGAAGCCGGGGAGCTGTTTTTT. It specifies CASSGTGGEAGELFF.

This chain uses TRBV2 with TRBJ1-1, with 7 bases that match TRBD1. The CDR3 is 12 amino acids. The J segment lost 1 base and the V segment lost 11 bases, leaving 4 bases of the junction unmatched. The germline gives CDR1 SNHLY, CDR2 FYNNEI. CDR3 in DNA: TGTGCCGGACGGACAGGGAACACTGAAGCTTTCTTT. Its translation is CAGRTGNTEAFF.

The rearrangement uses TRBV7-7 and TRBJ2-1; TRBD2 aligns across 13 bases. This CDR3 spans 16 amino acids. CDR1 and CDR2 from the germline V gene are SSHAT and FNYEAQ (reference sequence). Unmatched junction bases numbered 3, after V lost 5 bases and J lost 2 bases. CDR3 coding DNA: TGTGCCAGCAGCCCACTAGCGGGAGGGCCCTACAATGAGCAGTTCTTC. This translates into CASSPLAGGPYNEQFF. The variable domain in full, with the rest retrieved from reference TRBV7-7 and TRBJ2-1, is GAGVSQSPRYKVTKRGQDVTLRCDPISSHATLYWYQQALGQGPEFLTYFNYEAQPDKSGLPSDRFSAERPEGSISTLTIQRTEQRDSAMYRCASSPLAGGPYNEQFFGPGTRLTVL.

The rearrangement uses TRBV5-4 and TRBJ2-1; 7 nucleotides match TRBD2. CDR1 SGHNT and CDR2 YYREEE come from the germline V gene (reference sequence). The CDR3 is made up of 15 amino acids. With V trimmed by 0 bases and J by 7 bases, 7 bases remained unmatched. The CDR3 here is CASSLDGRAGNEQFF. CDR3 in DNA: TGTGCCAGCAGCTTGGATGGGAGGGCCGGGAATGAGCAGTTCTTC.

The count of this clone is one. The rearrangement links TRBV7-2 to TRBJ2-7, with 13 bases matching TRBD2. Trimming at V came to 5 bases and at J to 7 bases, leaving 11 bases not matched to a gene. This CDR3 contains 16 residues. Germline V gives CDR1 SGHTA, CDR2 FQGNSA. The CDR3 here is CASSVRTSGGLREQYF. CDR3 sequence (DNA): TGTGCCAGCAGCGTGAGGACTAGCGGGGGACTACGGGAGCAGTACTTC.

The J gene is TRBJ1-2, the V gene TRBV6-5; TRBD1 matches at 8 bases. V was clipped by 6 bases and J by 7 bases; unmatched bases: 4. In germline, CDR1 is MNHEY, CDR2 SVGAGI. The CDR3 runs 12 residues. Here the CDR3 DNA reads TGTGCCAGCAGCTCGACAGGGGCTGGCTACACCTTC. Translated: CASSSTGAGYTF.

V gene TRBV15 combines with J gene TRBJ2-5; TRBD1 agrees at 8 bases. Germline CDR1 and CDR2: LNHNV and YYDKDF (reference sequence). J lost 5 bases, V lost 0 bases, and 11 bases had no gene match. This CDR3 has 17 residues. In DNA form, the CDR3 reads TGTGCCACCAGCAGAGAGCAGGGGGCGCGGGGAACGGAGACCCAGTACTTC. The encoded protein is CATSREQGARGTETQYF. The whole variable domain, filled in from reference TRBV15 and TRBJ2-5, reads DAMVIQNPRYQVTQFGKPVTLSCSQTLNHNVMYWYQQKSSQAPKLLFHYYDKDFNNEADTPDNFQSRRPNTSFCFLDIRSPGLGDTAMYLCATSREQGARGTETQYFGPGTRLLVL.

CDR3 sequence: CASSPRWQGARETQYF. CDR3 sequence (DNA): TGTGCCAGCAGCCCCCGGTGGCAGGGGGCCCGTGAGACCCAGTACTTC. The rearrangement links TRBV13 to TRBJ2-5, with TRBD1 identical over 8 bases. Germline-derived CDR1 and CDR2 are PRHDT and FYEKMQ (reference sequence). The J segment lost 5 bases and the V segment lost 5 bases, leaving 13 bases of the junction unmatched. The CDR3 length is 16 residues. The whole variable domain, remainder taken from reference TRBV13 and TRBJ2-5, is AAGVIQSPRHLIKEKRETATLKCYPIPRHDTVYWYQQGPGQDPQFLISFYEKMQSDKGSIPDRFSAQQFSDYHSELNMSSLELGDSALYFCASSPRWQGARETQYFGPGTRLLVL.

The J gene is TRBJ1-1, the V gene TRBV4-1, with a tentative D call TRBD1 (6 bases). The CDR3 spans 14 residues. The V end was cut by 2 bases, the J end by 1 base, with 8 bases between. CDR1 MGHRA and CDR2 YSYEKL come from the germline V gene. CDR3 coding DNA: TGCGCCAGCAGCCAAACACAGGGGAACACTGAAGCTTTCTTT. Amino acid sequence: CASSQTQGNTEAFF.

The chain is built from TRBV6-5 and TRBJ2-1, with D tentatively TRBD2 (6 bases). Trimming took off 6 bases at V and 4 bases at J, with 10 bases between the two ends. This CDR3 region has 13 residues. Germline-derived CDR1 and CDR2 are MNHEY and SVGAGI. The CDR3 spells CASRASVYNEQFF. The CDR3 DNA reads TGTGCCAGCAGAGCTAGCGTTTACAATGAGCAGTTCTTC.

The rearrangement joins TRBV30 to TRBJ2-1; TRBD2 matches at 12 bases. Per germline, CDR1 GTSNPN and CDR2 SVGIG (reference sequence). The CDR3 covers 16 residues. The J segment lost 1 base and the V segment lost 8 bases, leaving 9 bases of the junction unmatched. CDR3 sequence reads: CAGTTSGRVSYNEQFF. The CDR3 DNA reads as TGTGCCGGGACGACTAGCGGGAGAGTGTCCTACAATGAGCAGTTCTTC.

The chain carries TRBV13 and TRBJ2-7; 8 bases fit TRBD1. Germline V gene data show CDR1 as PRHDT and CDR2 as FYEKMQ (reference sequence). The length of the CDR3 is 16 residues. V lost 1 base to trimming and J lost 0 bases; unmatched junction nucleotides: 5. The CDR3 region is CASSLATGAPSYEQYF. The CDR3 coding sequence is TGTGCCAGCAGCTTAGCGACAGGGGCCCCCTCCTACGAGCAGTACTTC.

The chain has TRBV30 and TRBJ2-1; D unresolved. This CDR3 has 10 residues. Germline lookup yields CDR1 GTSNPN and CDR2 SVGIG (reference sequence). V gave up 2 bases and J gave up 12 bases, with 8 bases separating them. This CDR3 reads CAWSLGRQFF. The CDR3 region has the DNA TGTGCCTGGAGTCTTGGGCGGCAGTTCTTC.

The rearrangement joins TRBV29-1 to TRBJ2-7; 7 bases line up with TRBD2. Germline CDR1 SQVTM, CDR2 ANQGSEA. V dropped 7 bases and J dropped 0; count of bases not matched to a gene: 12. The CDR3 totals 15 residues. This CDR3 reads CSAQPGGSGSYEQYF. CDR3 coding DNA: TGCAGCGCCCAGCCCGGGGGGAGCGGCTCCTACGAGCAGTACTTC.

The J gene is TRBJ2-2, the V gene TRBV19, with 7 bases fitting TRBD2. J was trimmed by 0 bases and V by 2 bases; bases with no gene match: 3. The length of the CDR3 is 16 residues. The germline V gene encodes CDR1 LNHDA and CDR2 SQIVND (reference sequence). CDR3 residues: CASSIMAGANTGELFF. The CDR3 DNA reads TGTGCCAGTAGTATAATGGCGGGAGCGAACACCGGGGAGCTGTTTTTT.

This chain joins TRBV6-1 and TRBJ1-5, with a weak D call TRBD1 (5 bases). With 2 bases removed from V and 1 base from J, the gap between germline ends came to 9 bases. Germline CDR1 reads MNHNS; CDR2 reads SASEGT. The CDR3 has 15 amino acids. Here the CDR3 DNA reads TGTGCCAGCAGTGAATTGGGGCGGAGCAATCAGCCCCAGCATTTT. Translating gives CASSELGRSNQPQHF.

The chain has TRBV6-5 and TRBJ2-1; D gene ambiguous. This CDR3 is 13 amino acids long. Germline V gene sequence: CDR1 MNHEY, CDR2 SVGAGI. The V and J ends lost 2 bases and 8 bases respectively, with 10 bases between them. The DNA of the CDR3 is TGTGCCAGCAGTTACGTGAATGAGGATGAGCAGTTCTTC. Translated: CASSYVNEDEQFF.

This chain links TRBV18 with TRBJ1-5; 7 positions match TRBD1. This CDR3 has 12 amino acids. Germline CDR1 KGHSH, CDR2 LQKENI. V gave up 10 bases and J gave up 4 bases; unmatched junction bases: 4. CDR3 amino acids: CATGTANQPQHF. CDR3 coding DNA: TGTGCCACAGGGACAGCAAATCAGCCCCAGCATTTT.

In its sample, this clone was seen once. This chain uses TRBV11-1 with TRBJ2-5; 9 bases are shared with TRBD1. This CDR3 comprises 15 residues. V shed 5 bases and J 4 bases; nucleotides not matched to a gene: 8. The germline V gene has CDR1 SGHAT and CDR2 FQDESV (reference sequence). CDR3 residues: CASSRRQGDVETQYF. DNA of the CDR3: TGTGCCAGCAGCAGACGACAGGGGGACGTAGAGACCCAGTACTTC.

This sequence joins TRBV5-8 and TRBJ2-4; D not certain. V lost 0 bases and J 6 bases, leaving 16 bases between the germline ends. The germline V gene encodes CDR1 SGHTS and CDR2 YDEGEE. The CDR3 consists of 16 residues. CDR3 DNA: TGTGCCAGCAGCTTGGGGTTACAGCCGACCGGAAACATTCAGTACTTC. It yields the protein CASSLGLQPTGNIQYF.

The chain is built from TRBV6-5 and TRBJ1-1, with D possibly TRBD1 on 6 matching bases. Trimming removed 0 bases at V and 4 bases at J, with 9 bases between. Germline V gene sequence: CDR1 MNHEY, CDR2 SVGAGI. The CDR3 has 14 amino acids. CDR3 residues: CASSYSAGATEAFF. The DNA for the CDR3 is TGTGCCAGCAGTTACTCGGCAGGGGCCACTGAAGCTTTCTTT.

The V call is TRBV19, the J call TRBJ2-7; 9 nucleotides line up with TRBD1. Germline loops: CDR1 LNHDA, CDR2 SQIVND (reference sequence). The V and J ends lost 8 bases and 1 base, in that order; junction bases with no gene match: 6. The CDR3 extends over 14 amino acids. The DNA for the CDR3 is TGTGCCAGTTCCCCCGGGACAGGGTCCTACGAGCAGTACTTC. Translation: CASSPGTGSYEQYF.

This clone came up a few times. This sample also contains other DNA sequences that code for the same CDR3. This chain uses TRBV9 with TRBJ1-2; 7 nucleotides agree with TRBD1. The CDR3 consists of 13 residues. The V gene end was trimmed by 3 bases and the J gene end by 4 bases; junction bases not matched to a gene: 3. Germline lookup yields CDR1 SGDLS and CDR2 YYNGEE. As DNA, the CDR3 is TGTGCCAGCAGCGACCGGACAGGCTATGGCTACACCTTC. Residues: CASSDRTGYGYTF.

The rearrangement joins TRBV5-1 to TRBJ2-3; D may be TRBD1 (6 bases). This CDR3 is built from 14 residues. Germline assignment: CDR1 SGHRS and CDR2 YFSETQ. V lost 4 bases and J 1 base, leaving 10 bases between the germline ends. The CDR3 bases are TGCGCCAGCAGCACGGACAGTGGCACAGATACGCAGTATTTT. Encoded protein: CASSTDSGTDTQYF.

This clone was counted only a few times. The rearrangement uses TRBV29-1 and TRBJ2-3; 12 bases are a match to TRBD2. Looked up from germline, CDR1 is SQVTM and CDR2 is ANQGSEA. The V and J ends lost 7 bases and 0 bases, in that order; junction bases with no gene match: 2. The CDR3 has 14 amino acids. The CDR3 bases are TGCAGCGGGGGACTAGCGGGCAGCACAGATACGCAGTATTTT. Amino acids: CSGGLAGSTDTQYF.